The 2 T cell receptor beta chains in this list originate from one sample, sequenced in a study of shared clonotypes between healthy human individuals. Naivety among CD8 cells was defined by CD45RO negativity and positive CCR7 selection, thereby excluding terminally differentiated effector memory CD45RA+ cells. Using immunoSEQ multiplex PCR, the repertoire was profiled, and TCRdb retains in-frame clones only, with some absent. The table lists hundreds of thousands of clones, 95% of them singletons. Sequenced: naive CD8+ T cells sorted from blood. Receptors originate from a woman under 40 in good health.

The CDR3: CVRAGGPGSYEQYF. The CDR3, as DNA: TGTGTGAGAGCGGGAGGGCCTGGGTCCTACGAGCAGTACTTC. The chain is built from TRBV28 and TRBJ2-7, with 10 bases fitting TRBD2. The CDR3 extends over 14 amino acids. Per germline, CDR1 MDHEN and CDR2 SYDVKM. Together with reference TRBV28 and TRBJ2-7, the CDR3 gives the full variable domain: DVKVTQSSRYLVKRTGEKVFLECVQDMDHENMFWYRQDPGLGLRLIYFSYDVKMKEKGDIPEGYSVSREKKERFSLILESASTNQTSMYLCVRAGGPGSYEQYFGPGTRLTVT.

The J gene is TRBJ2-1, the V gene TRBV28; possibly TRBD1 for D (6 bases). The V end was cut by 3 bases, the J end by 5 bases, with 17 bases between. This CDR3 is 16 amino acids long. Germline lookup yields CDR1 MDHEN and CDR2 SYDVKM. This CDR3 reads CASSFTLGQNHNEQFF. The CDR3 DNA reads as TGTGCCAGCAGTTTCACCCTCGGACAGAACCACAATGAGCAGTTCTTC.